Listed here are 11 T cell receptor beta chains from one sample, sequenced in a study of shared clonotypes between healthy human individuals (TCRdb year 2020). CD8 naive samples consisted of CD45RO-negative cells that were positively selected for CCR7, yielding a CD45RA+CCR7+ population without TemRA cells. The receptor library was made with the immunoSEQ multiplex PCR assay. TCRdb mirrors the immuneACCESS table, restricted to in-frame sequences. Some clones are absent from its copies; in checked studies, under half trace to an unresolved V gene, and the reason for the others is unknown. The sample table records about 680,000 clones; about 92% of these occur just once. In total, the top ten clones hold 24% of the sample. Sequencing was carried out using naive CD8+ T cells sorted from blood. This sample's cell subset or site label indicates: CD45RA+CCR7+. The receptors originated from a man aged 25 to 40 in good health.

This rearrangement joins TRBV28 to TRBJ2-3; D is possibly TRBD2 (6 bases). The CDR3 runs to 14 residues. The ends were cut back, 3 bases at V and 0 bases at J, with 7 bases in the middle. Germline CDR1 MDHEN, CDR2 SYDVKM. The CDR3 protein is CASSFGGSTDTQYF. The CDR3, as DNA: TGTGCCAGCAGTTTCGGGGGTAGCACAGATACGCAGTATTTT.

This sequence joins TRBV19 and TRBJ1-5; D unresolved. This CDR3 is built from 15 residues. Germline-derived CDR1 and CDR2 are LNHDA and SQIVND (reference sequence). The V end lost 5 bases, the J end lost 5 bases, and 16 bases lay between the germline ends. CDR3 bases: TGTGCCAGTAGTGTAGGCCCGCGATCGTATCAGCCCCAGCATTTT. Translation: CASSVGPRSYQPQHF.

The chain couples TRBV2 to TRBJ2-1, with 10 nucleotides matching TRBD2. Germline loops: CDR1 SNHLY, CDR2 FYNNEI. The CDR3 has 16 residues. V lost 5 bases to trimming and J lost 1 base; unmatched junction nucleotides: 5. In DNA, the CDR3 is TGTGCCAGCAGTTACCTAGCGGGAGCGTCCTACAATGAGCAGTTCTTC. Translating it yields CASSYLAGASYNEQFF.

This clone was seen a single time. The chain joins TRBV9 to TRBJ2-3; 7 nucleotides align to TRBD1. The CDR3 spans 14 residues. The germline V gene encodes CDR1 SGDLS and CDR2 YYNGEE. Trimming at V came to 4 bases and at J to 2 bases, leaving 4 bases not matched to a gene. For the CDR3, the DNA is TGTGCCAGCAGCCGACAGGGTGTCACAGATACGCAGTATTTT. It specifies CASSRQGVTDTQYF.

This sequence joins TRBV27 and TRBJ2-7; D tentatively fits TRBD1 or TRBD2 (5 bases each). CDR1 MNHEY and CDR2 SMNVEV come from the germline V gene (reference sequence). CDR3 length: 14 residues. Trimming took off 3 bases at V and 2 bases at J, with 11 bases between the two ends. This chain's CDR3 is CASSLGTAAYEQYF. In DNA form, the CDR3 reads TGTGCCAGCAGTTTGGGGACCGCCGCCTACGAGCAGTACTTC.

The chain employs TRBV27 and TRBJ2-7; 10 bases align to TRBD2. J was trimmed by 4 bases and V by 8 bases; bases with no gene match: 14. Looked up from germline, CDR1 is MNHEY and CDR2 is SMNVEV (reference sequence). The CDR3 has 16 residues. Here the CDR3 reads CASSNGASGSFYEQYF. CDR3 nucleotide sequence: TGTGCCAGCTCCAATGGGGCTAGCGGGAGTTTTTACGAGCAGTACTTC.

The chain has TRBV13 and TRBJ2-5; the D gene is possibly TRBD1 (6 bases). This CDR3 contains 13 residues. Germline CDR1 is PRHDT and CDR2 is FYEKMQ (reference sequence). Trimming cost V 5 bases and J 4 bases, with 11 bases left between them. The CDR3 loop is CASSLGHGETQYF. CDR3 bases: TGTGCCAGCAGCCTGGGACATGGAGAGACCCAGTACTTC.

J is TRBJ2-1 and V is TRBV5-1; 10 positions match TRBD2. Germline-derived CDR1 and CDR2 are SGHRS and YFSETQ. Germline trimming cut 2 bases from V and 7 bases from J; bases unmatched to any gene: 30. This CDR3 has 23 residues. The CDR3 DNA sequence: TGCGCCAGCAGCTTTACAGGGATTGGGCTAGCGGGAGTGAGTCGCAGGGAGGCGAATGAGCAGTTCTTC. Amino acid sequence: CASSFTGIGLAGVSRREANEQFF.

This clone was recorded once. The genes are TRBV6-5 and TRBJ1-1; a possible D gene is TRBD1 (6 bases). Trimming took off 4 bases at V and 5 bases at J, with 11 bases between the two ends. The CDR3 covers 13 residues. The germline CDR1 and CDR2 sequences are MNHEY and SVGAGI. This chain's CDR3 is CASSLSRGTEAFF. The CDR3 DNA reads as TGTGCCAGCAGTTTGAGTAGGGGGACTGAAGCTTTCTTT.

The V call is TRBV2, the J call TRBJ2-4; D is perhaps TRBD1 (5 bases). This CDR3 has 11 residues. Germline CDR1 SNHLY, CDR2 FYNNEI. V gave up 6 bases and J gave up 8 bases, with 8 bases separating them. The chain's CDR3 is CASRGRDIQYF. CDR3 DNA sequence: TGTGCCAGCAGAGGCAGGGACATTCAGTACTTC.

J is TRBJ1-4 and V is TRBV7-9; weak D call: TRBD1 (6 bases). The V gene's germline CDR1 is SEHNR and CDR2 FQNEAQ (reference sequence). The CDR3 runs 13 residues. Trimming stripped 4 bases from V and 8 bases from J, with 11 bases between. The CDR3, as DNA: TGTGCCAGCAGCTGGGGGGCGGAGGAAAAACTGTTTTTT. Its translation is CASSWGAEEKLFF.